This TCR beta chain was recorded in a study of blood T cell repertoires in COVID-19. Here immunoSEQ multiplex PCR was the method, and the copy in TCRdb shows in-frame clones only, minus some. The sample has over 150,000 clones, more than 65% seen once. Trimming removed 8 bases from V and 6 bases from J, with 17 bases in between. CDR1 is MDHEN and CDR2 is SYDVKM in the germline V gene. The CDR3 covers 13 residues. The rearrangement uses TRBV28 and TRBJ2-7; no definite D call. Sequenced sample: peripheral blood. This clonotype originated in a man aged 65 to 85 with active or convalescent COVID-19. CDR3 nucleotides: TGTGCCAGCCGCATATTGTTATCGGGCGAGCAGTACTTC. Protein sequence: CASRILLSGEQYF.